This T cell receptor beta chain was sequenced during a study of blood T cells in healthy people across ages. Alongside a J-beta primer mix, a sample-barcoded 5' primer served in a second PCR lasting roughly 7 to 11 cycles. MiXCR was run by TCRdb on the 5' RACE reads, yielding one entry per CDR3 protein. The data contain approximately 820,000 distinct CDR3 sequences, around two fifths of them singletons. This clonotype was sampled from a man in his 60s in good health. The material sequenced was blood.

In nucleotides, the CDR3 is TGCGCCAGCAGCCAAGATATGGGCTACGAGCAGTTCTTC. It specifies CASSQDMGYEQFF. This rearrangement joins TRBV4-1 to TRBJ2-1; D unresolved. Germline V gene lookup returns CDR1 MGHRA and CDR2 YSYEKL. The CDR3 is made up of 13 amino acids. Trimming removed 0 bases at V and 10 bases at J, with 10 bases between.